The source of this T cell receptor beta chain is a study of blood T cell repertoires in COVID-19. There are 15 residues in the CDR3. V was cut by 4 bases and J by 0 bases, with 13 bases left in between. The germline V gene has CDR1 SGHRS and CDR2 YFSETQ. The assay was immunoSEQ multiplex PCR, and TCRdb's table has in-frame clones only and misses some. The table lists around 25,000 clones, 90% to 95% of them singletons, with about 16% in the top ten. The J gene is TRBJ1-2, the V gene TRBV5-1, with D possibly being TRBD1 (6 bases). Sample: peripheral blood. The receptor was derived from a human donor with active COVID-19. The donor label of this sample is uncertain. CDR3 DNA sequence: TGCGCCAGCAGCCCAGGAGGACAGTCTAACTATGGCTACACCTTC. Protein: CASSPGGQSNYGYTF.